This entry lists 10 T cell receptor beta chains sequenced from one sample in a study of blood T cell repertoires in COVID-19. The data were produced by immunoSEQ multiplex PCR, yet TCRdb's version contains in-frame clones alone and is incomplete. There are roughly 40,000 clones in the sample; roughly 70% occur only once, and about 60% lies in the top ten. Sequencing was done on a sample of peripheral blood. These receptors originate from a man older than 75 with acute or convalescent COVID-19.

This chain links TRBV6-5 with TRBJ1-2, with no clear D. This CDR3 contains 10 residues. The germline V gene has CDR1 MNHEY and CDR2 SVGAGI. Trimming removed 6 bases from V and 5 bases from J, with 4 bases in between. The chain's CDR3 is CASRQYGYTF. The CDR3 DNA reads as TGTGCCAGCAGACAATATGGCTACACCTTC.

For the CDR3, the DNA is TGTGCCAGCAGCCTATCCCCTGGGGCCAACGTCCTGACTTTC. Translated, it gives CASSLSPGANVLTF. J is TRBJ2-6 and V is TRBV7-3; no reliable D call. V was cut by 5 bases and J by 2 bases, with 7 bases left in between. CDR3 length equals 14 residues. Per the germline V gene, CDR1 is SGHTA and CDR2 is FQGTGA.

As to this clone: Different DNA sequences within this sample yield the same CDR3. The chain carries TRBV4-2 and TRBJ1-3; TRBD1 might be the D (6 bases). This CDR3 is built from 15 residues. Germline V CDR1 and CDR2: LGHNA, YNFKEQ. V lost 5 bases and J 3 bases, leaving 14 bases between the germline ends. The CDR3 DNA follows: TGTGCCAGCAGCTTACAGGGTTTAGTTGGAAACACCATATATTTT. Protein sequence: CASSLQGLVGNTIYF.

The chain uses TRBV7-2 and TRBJ1-1; D gene ambiguous. The germline V gene encodes CDR1 SGHTA and CDR2 FQGNSA. The CDR3 is made up of 15 amino acids. V was cut by 5 bases and J by 1 base, with 14 bases left in between. CDR3 DNA sequence: TGTGCCAGCAGCCTACAGCATTCCGCGAACACTGAAGCTTTCTTT. Translated, it gives CASSLQHSANTEAFF.

The chain links TRBV18 to TRBJ2-3; 10 positions agree with TRBD2. Germline V gives CDR1 KGHSH, CDR2 LQKENI. V shed 3 bases, J shed 5 bases, and the junction held 11 bases outside the gene matches. The CDR3 length is 17 residues. The CDR3 region has the DNA TGTGCCAGCTCACCGGCGGGGCGACTAGCGGGCAGAGATACGCAGTATTTT. Its protein product is CASSPAGRLAGRDTQYF.

This clone was detected a few times. This chain links TRBV7-9 with TRBJ2-5; a possible D gene is TRBD2 (6 bases). The V gene's germline CDR1 is SEHNR and CDR2 FQNEAQ (reference sequence). Trimming pared 4 bases from V and 1 base from J, leaving 13 bases between. The length of the CDR3 is 15 residues. CDR3 DNA sequence: TGTGCCAGCAGCTCCGGGCAGGGAGGCCAAGAGACCCAGTACTTC. Translation: CASSSGQGGQETQYF.

The J gene is TRBJ1-4, the V gene TRBV18; TRBD1 agrees at 7 bases. CDR3 length: 14 amino acids. CDR1 is KGHSH and CDR2 is LQKENI in the germline V gene. Trimming at V came to 1 base and at J to 4 bases, leaving 0 bases not matched to a gene. CDR3 nucleotide sequence: TGTGCCAGCTCACCACGACAGGGTAATGAAAAACTGTTTTTT. It codes for CASSPRQGNEKLFF.

This clone was detected a few times. The chain carries TRBV6-2 or TRBV6-3 and TRBJ1-5, with 12 nucleotides matching TRBD1. Looked up from germline, CDR1 is MNHEY and CDR2 is SVGEGT. This CDR3 is 18 amino acids long. Unmatched junction bases numbered 9, after V lost 2 bases and J lost 4 bases. The CDR3, as DNA: TGTGCCAGCAGTTACACGGGACAGGGGGCGCCTCTAAATCAGCCCCAGCATTTT. It codes for CASSYTGQGAPLNQPQHF.

This clone came up once. V is TRBV5-1 and J is TRBJ2-5; 7 bases are shared with TRBD1. This CDR3 region has 14 residues. Looked up from germline, CDR1 is SGHRS and CDR2 is YFSETQ. V trimming: 4 bases; J trimming: 2 bases; junction bases outside the gene matches: 5. CDR3 in DNA: TGCGCCAGCAGCCCCGGGACAGCACAAGAGACCCAGTACTTC. This gives the protein CASSPGTAQETQYF.

The chain couples TRBV12-3 or TRBV12-4 to TRBJ2-5; D call uncertain. Trimming cost V 6 bases and J 5 bases, with 13 bases left between them. This CDR3 has 13 residues. CDR3 loop: CASSPQTGETQYF. CDR3 DNA: TGTGCCAGCAGCCCACAAACCGGGGAGACCCAGTACTTC.